This TCR beta chain was identified during a study of cytomegalovirus exposure and HLA in healthy donors. Across the whole study: A subsequent analysis stated that the 120 validation repertoires were run on the same platform as the approximately 700 first-cohort repertoires.

The CDR3 consists of 15 residues. Per germline, CDR1 MNHEY and CDR2 SVGAGI. V trimming: 5 bases; J trimming: 2 bases; junction bases outside the gene matches: 7. With regard to this clone: Its specificity is unknown.

Only in-frame clones appear in the TCRdb table, and some are missing; sequencing was by immunoSEQ multiplex PCR. Of about 120,000 clones in the sample, about 96% were seen once. These donors were members of the roughly 120-subject validation cohort, a group separate from the approximately 670-subject first cohort. Study findings and constraints: Researchers counted 164 TCR beta chains as cytomegalovirus-associated. Across donors, most TCRs were seen rarely, yet some public ones were widespread.

Source material: PBMCs. This TCR came from a young man in good health and CMV-seronegative. The chain recombines TRBV6-5 with TRBJ2-7; TRBD1 agrees at 9 bases. CDR3 sequence (DNA): TGTGCCAGCAGTCTTGGCCGGGACAGGGCCTACGAGCAGTACTTC. Protein: CASSLGRDRAYEQYF.